This record covers a single TCR beta chain. The antigen remains undetermined. The PCR had 60 Vbeta and 13 Jbeta primers. As processed by the authors: The authors later counted 65 million to 90 million unique TCR beta chains, approximately 10 million of them shared. Sequencing used immunoSEQ multiplex PCR; TCRdb keeps in-frame clones, though not all of them. Clonal size and the V and J genes are those of that table, whereas D and trimming came from the DNA. The sample has approximately 150,000 clones; about 70% are singletons. Deletions cut 6 bases from V and 0 bases from J, with 10 bases between. From germline, CDR1 is MNHNS and CDR2 SASEGT. This CDR3 spans 14 amino acids. The sample comes from a study of cytomegalovirus exposure and HLA in healthy donors. Notes on the study in general: TCR beta V- and J-gene trimming, according to a later analysis, was linked to a missense DCLRE1C variant. At a 0.05 false discovery rate, a later analysis found about 17,000 TCR beta sequences to be associated with HLA alleles.

The receptor comes from a woman aged 18 to 35 in good health and CMV-seropositive. The chain has TRBV6-1 and TRBJ2-3; D gene ambiguous. The specimen sequenced was PBMCs. CDR3 DNA: TGTGCCAGCAGGGTGGCTCATAGCACAGATACGCAGTATTTT. It encodes CASRVAHSTDTQYF.